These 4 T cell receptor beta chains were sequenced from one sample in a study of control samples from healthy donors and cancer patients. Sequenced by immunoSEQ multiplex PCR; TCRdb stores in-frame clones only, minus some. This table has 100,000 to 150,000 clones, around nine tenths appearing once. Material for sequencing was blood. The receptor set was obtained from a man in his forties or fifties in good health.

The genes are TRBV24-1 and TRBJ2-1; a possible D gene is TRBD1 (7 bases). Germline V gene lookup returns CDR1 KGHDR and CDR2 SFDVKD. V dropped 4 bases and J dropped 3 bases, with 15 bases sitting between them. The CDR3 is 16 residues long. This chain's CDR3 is CATSDSTGRLYNEQFF. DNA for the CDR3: TGTGCCACCAGTGACTCGACAGGGAGGCTCTACAATGAGCAGTTCTTC.

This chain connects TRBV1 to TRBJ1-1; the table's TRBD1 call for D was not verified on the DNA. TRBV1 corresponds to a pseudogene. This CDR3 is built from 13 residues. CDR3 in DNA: TGCACCAGCAGCCGCAGACAGAACACTGAAGCTTTCTTT. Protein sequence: CTSSRRQNTEAFF.

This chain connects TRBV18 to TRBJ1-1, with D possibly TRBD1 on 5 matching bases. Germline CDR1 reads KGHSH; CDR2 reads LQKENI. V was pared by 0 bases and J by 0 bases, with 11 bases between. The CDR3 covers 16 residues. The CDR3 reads CASSPPRTRVNTEAFF. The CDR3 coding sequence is TGTGCCAGCTCACCACCGCGAACCAGGGTGAACACTGAAGCTTTCTTT.

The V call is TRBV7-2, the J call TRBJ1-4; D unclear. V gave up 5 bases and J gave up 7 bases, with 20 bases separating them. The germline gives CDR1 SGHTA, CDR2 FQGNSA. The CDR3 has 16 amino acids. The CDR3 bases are TGTGCCAGCAGCACCCGGGGAAGGATACGGGGTGAAAAACTGTTTTTT. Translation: CASSTRGRIRGEKLFF. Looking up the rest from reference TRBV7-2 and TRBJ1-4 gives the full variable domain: GAGVSQSPSNKVTEKGKDVELRCDPISGHTALYWYRQSLGQGLEFLIYFQGNSAPDKSGLPSDRFSAERTGGSVSTLTIQRTQQEDSAVYLCASSTRGRIRGEKLFFGSGTQLSVL.